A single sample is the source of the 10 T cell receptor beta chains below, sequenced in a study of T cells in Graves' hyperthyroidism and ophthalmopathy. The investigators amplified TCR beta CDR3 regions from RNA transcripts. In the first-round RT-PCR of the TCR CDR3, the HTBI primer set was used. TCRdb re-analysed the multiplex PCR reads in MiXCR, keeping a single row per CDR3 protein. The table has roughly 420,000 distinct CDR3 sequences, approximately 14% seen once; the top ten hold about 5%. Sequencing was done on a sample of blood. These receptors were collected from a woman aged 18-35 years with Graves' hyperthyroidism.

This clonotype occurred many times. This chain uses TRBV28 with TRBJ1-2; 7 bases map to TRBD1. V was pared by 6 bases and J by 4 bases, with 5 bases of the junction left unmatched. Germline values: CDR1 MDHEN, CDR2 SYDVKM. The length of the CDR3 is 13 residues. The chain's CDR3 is CASRPGQLYGYTF. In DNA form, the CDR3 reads TGTGCCAGCAGACCGGGACAGCTCTATGGCTACACCTTC.

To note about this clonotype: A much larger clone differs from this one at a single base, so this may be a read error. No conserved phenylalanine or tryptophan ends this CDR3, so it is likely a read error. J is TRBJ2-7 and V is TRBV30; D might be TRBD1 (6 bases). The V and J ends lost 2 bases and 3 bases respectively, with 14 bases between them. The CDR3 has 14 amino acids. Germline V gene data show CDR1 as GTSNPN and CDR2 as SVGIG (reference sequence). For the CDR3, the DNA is TGTGCCTGGAGTCACGACAGGCAAGGCTACGAGCAGTACCTC. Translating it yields CAWSHDRQGYEQYL.

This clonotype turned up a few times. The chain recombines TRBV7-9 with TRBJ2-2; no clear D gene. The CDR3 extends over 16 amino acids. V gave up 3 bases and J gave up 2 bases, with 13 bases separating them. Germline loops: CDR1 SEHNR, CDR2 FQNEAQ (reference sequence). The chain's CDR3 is CASSFSQTDNTGELFF. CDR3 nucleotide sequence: TGTGCCAGCAGCTTTAGTCAGACGGATAACACCGGGGAGCTGTTTTTT. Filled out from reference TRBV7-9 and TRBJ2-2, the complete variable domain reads DTGVSQNPRHKITKRGQNVTFRCDPISEHNRLYWYRQTLGQGPEFLTYFQNEAQLEKSRLLSDRFSAERPKGSFSTLEIQRTEQGDSAMYLCASSFSQTDNTGELFFGEGSRLTVL.

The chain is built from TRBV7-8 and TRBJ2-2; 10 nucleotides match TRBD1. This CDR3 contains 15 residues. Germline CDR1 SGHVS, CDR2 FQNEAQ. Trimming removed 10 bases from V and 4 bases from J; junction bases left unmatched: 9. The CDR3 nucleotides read TGTGCCACTCAGACCGGGACAGGGGTCACCGGGGAGCTGTTTTTT. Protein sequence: CATQTGTGVTGELFF.

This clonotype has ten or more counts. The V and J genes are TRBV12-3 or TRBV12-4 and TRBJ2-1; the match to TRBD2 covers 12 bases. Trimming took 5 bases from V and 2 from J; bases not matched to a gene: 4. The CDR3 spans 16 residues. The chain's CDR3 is CASSPSGRGPYNEQFF. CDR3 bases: TGTGCCAGCAGTCCTAGCGGGAGGGGGCCCTACAATGAGCAGTTCTTC.

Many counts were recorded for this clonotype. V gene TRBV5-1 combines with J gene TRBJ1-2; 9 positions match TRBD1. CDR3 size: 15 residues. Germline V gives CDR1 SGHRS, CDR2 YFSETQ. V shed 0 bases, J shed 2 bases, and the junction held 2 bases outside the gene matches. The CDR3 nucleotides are TGCGCCAGCAGCTTGGGGGACAGGGCAAACTATGGCTACACCTTC. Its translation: CASSLGDRANYGYTF.

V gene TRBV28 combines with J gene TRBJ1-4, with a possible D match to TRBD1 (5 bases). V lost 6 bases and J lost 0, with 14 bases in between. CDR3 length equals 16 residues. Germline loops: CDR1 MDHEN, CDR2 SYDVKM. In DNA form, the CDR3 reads TGTGCCAGCAGCCATCAAGGGGCGGCAACTAATGAAAAACTGTTTTTT. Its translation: CASSHQGAATNEKLFF.

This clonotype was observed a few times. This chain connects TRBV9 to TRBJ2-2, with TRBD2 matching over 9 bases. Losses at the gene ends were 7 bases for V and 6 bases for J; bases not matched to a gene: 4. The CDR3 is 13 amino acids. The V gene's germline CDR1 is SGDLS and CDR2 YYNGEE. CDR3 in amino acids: CASGGRVPGELFF. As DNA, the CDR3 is TGTGCCAGCGGCGGGAGGGTACCCGGGGAGCTGTTTTTT.

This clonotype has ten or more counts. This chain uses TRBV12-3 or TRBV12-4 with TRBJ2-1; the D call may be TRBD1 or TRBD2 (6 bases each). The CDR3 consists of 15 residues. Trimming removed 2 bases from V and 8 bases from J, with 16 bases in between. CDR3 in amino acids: CASSLMGHGSDEQFF. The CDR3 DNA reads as TGTGCCAGCAGTTTAATGGGACACGGGAGCGATGAGCAGTTCTTC.

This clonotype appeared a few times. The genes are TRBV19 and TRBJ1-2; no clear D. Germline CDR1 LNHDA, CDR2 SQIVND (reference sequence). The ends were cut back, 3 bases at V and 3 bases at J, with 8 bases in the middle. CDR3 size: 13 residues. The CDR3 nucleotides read TGTGCCAGTAGTATCAGGAGCTACTATGGCTACACCTTC. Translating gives CASSIRSYYGYTF.